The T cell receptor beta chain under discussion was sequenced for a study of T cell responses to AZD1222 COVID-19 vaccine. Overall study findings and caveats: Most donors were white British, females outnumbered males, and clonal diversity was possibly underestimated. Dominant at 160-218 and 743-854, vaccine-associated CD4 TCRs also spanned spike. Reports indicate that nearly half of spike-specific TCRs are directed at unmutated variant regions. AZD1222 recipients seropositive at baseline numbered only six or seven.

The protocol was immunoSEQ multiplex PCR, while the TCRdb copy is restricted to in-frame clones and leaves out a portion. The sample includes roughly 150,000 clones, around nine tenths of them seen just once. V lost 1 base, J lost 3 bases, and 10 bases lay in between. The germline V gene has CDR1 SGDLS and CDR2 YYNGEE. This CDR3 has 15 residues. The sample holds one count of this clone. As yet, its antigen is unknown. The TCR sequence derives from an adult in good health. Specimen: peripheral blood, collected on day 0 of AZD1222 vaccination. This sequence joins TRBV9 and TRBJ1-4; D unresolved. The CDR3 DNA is TGTGCCAGCAGCGTATTAGGATTTCCTAATGAAAAACTGTTTTTT. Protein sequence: CASSVLGFPNEKLFF.